One and the same sample provided the 7 T cell receptor beta chains below, sequenced in a study of a mutant IDH1 vaccine in newly diagnosed glioma. TCRdb keeps only in-frame clones here, not all; method: immunoSEQ multiplex PCR. Of about 32,000 clones listed, around three quarters were seen once; the top ten hold almost 9.5%. Their cognate antigens are unknown. Stated time point: week 35, safety follow-up. Each vaccine dose was 300 ug of mutant IDH1 20-mer peptide, with topical imiquimod. The material was PBMCs, obtained from a glioma patient whose treatment included an IDH1 peptide vaccine. These receptors all stem from a woman aged 25 to 39 with glioma. Some clones in this sample may be carry-over from other donors' samples.

The rearrangement links TRBV21-1 to TRBJ1-4; TRBD1, the table's D call, lacks a check against the DNA. TRBV21-1 is noted as a pseudogene. This CDR3 comprises 21 residues. In nucleotides, the CDR3 is TGTGCCAGCAGCAAAGGGAATCAGGGGCAATGGATTGGGATACCTAATGAAAAACTGTTTTTT. This encodes CASSKGNQGQWIGIPNEKLFF.

The genes are TRBV5-1 and TRBJ2-5; 8 bases match TRBD1. Trimming cost V 0 bases and J 3 bases; bases outside gene matches: 7. Germline CDR1 and CDR2: SGHRS and YFSETQ. This CDR3 comprises 16 residues. In DNA, the CDR3 is TGCGCCAGCAGCTTGGTGGGGCAGGGGGCAAAAGAGACCCAGTACTTC. Amino acid sequence: CASSLVGQGAKETQYF.

The V call is TRBV10-3, the J call TRBJ1-1; TRBD1 agrees at 10 bases. The germline CDR1 and CDR2 sequences are ENHRY and SYGVKD. The CDR3 contains 14 residues. V was clipped by 3 bases and J by 3 bases; unmatched bases: 1. The CDR3 DNA follows: TGTGCCATCAGTGAAGACAGGGGGCACACTGAAGCTTTCTTT. It codes for CAISEDRGHTEAFF.

The chain combines TRBV28 with TRBJ1-2, with D possibly TRBD1 on 6 matching bases. The V and J ends lost 2 bases and 4 bases respectively, with 20 bases between them. The CDR3 consists of 17 residues. The germline CDR1 and CDR2 sequences are MDHEN and SYDVKM. CDR3 loop: CASSLDSGTSIPYGYTF. The CDR3 DNA reads as TGTGCCAGCAGTTTAGACTCCGGGACAAGTATACCCTATGGCTACACCTTC.

The V and J genes are TRBV23-1 and TRBJ2-7; 8 bases line up with TRBD1. TRBV23-1 is classed as an ORF, of uncertain function. The J segment lost 4 bases and the V segment lost 6 bases, leaving 20 bases of the junction unmatched. CDR3 length equals 18 residues. The CDR3 bases are TGCGCCAGCAGCCTTGGGACAGGAGGCCGCCTACACCTTTACGAGCAGTACTTC. Translated: CASSLGTGGRLHLYEQYF.

As DNA, the CDR3 is TGTGCCAGCAGACGGACTAGCGGGTCGAGCACAGATACGCAGTATTTT. Protein sequence: CASRRTSGSSTDTQYF. This chain links TRBV2 with TRBJ2-3; 11 bases agree with TRBD2. V lost 6 bases, J lost 0 bases, and 5 bases stayed unmatched. The CDR3 totals 16 residues. Germline CDR1 SNHLY, CDR2 FYNNEI. Using reference TRBV2 and TRBJ2-3 for the parts outside the CDR3, the full variable domain is EPEVTQTPSHQVTQMGQEVILRCVPISNHLYFYWYRQILGQKVEFLVSFYNNEISEKSEIFDDQFSVERPDGSNFTLKIRSTKLEDSAMYFCASRRTSGSSTDTQYFGPGTRLTVL.

This rearrangement joins TRBV7-9 to TRBJ1-4; D not resolved. Trimming took off 4 bases at V and 8 bases at J, with 14 bases between the two ends. This CDR3 is built from 14 residues. The germline V gene encodes CDR1 SEHNR and CDR2 FQNEAQ (reference sequence). The CDR3 DNA reads TGTGCCAGCAGCTCCGGGCAGACGAGGGAAAAACTGTTTTTT. Amino acid sequence: CASSSGQTREKLFF.